This T cell receptor (beta chain) was identified during a study of human T cells and chemical hapten exposure. General study points: Since the donors had alopecia, their immune response may not be the same as that of healthy people. Patch test score tracked positively with PT1 expanded TCR counts.

TCRdb reprocessed the RACE reads via MiXCR and lists one record per CDR3 protein. The repertoire holds around 34,000 distinct CDR3 sequences, with over 5.5% as singletons. CDR3 size: 13 residues. Per the germline V gene, CDR1 is MNHNS and CDR2 is SASEGT. Trimming pared 4 bases from V and 10 bases from J, leaving 16 bases between. The time point was: patch test 1, 2 weeks after DPC sensitization. The treatment: therapeutic diphenylcyclopropenone sensitization with weekly scalp DPC. Blood, whole and unfractionated, served as the source for total RNA extraction. Those who donated were patients with alopecia, 18 to 70 years of age, and suitable for DPC. Remarks on this clonotype: Its cognate antigen is unknown.

The V call is TRBV6-1, the J call TRBJ1-1; perhaps TRBD1 as D (6 bases). This sample comprised whole blood, obtained in connection with sensitization to the hapten diphenylcyclopropenone (DPC). This receptor was obtained from a woman under 40 with alopecia areata. Some clones in this sample may be carry-over from other donors' samples. The CDR3 sequence is CASSAWDTGGAFF. CDR3 DNA sequence: TGTGCCAGCAGTGCATGGGACACCGGGGGAGCTTTCTTT.